The 22 T cell receptor beta chains in this list originate from one sample, sequenced in a study of vaccination and CD4 T cells after COVID-19. Described treatment: roughly 10-day PBMC culture with coronavirus spike peptide pools or control peptides (ViraFEST assay). Cultured CD4+ T-cell DNA underwent Oncomine TCR Beta short-read sequencing. TCRdb re-called the PCR reads through MiXCR, storing one row per CDR3 protein. The data hold over 15,000 distinct CDR3 sequences, with under 60% observed a single time. The antigens of these receptors remain unknown. The material sequenced was CD4+ T cells from blood, cultured in vitro, taken before SARS-CoV-2 vaccination. The receptors originated from a human donor who had recovered from COVID-19.

J is TRBJ2-5 and V is TRBV12-3 or TRBV12-4; 11 bases line up with TRBD1. Germline trimming cut 6 bases from V and 5 bases from J; bases unmatched to any gene: 2. There are 13 residues in the CDR3. The CDR3 nucleotides are TGTGCCAGCAGACGGACAGGGGGCGAGACCCAGTACTTC. It is translated as CASRRTGGETQYF.

The rearrangement uses TRBV27 and TRBJ2-6; no definite D call. Germline CDR1 and CDR2: MNHEY and SMNVEV (reference sequence). CDR3 length: 14 residues. V gave up 7 bases and J gave up 6 bases, with 13 bases separating them. CDR3 DNA sequence: TGTGCCAGCAAGTCTGCTCTGGAGGCCAACGTCCTGACTTTC. It translates to CASKSALEANVLTF.

J is TRBJ2-3 and V is TRBV7-2; 8 bases fit TRBD2. After removal of 5 bases from V and 3 bases from J, the junction contained 7 bases not matched to a gene. The germline gives CDR1 SGHTA, CDR2 FQGNSA. The CDR3 loop spans 15 amino acids. Here the CDR3 reads CASSTASGRTDTQYF. The CDR3 DNA reads TGTGCCAGCAGCACAGCTAGCGGGCGGACAGATACGCAGTATTTT.

This clonotype was counted between two and nine times. The V gene is TRBV24-1, the J gene TRBJ2-2, with a possible D match to TRBD2 (6 bases). Looked up from germline, CDR1 is KGHDR and CDR2 is SFDVKD. This CDR3 region has 17 residues. V lost 3 bases and J 4 bases, leaving 17 bases between the germline ends. CDR3 sequence (DNA): TGTGCCACCAGTGATACAACTAGCTCCTCGGGCACCGGGGAGCTGTTTTTT. Amino acid sequence: CATSDTTSSSGTGELFF.

This clonotype was seen a handful of times. This chain joins TRBV6-1 and TRBJ1-5; D may be TRBD1 (5 bases). Per the germline V gene, CDR1 is MNHNS and CDR2 is SASEGT. V lost 4 bases and J 2 bases, leaving 9 bases between the germline ends. The CDR3 is made up of 14 amino acids. CDR3 nucleotide sequence: TGTGCCAGCAGTGTTGCGGGGGGCAATCAGCCCCAGCATTTT. It is translated as CASSVAGGNQPQHF.

The table lists this clonotype with a few counts. V gene TRBV20-1 combines with J gene TRBJ2-5, with 8 bases lining up with TRBD2. The CDR3 is 15 residues long. The germline gives CDR1 DFQATT, CDR2 SNEGSKA (reference sequence). The V and J ends lost 0 bases and 5 bases, in that order; junction bases with no gene match: 8. The CDR3 coding sequence is TGCAGTGCTAGAGATGGTCGGCTAGCGGGTGAGACCCAGTACTTC. Translating gives CSARDGRLAGETQYF.

The V gene is TRBV7-9, the J gene TRBJ2-5; 11 bases fit TRBD1. J was trimmed by 5 bases and V by 0 bases; bases with no gene match: 8. CDR3 size: 17 residues. Germline-derived CDR1 and CDR2 are SEHNR and FQNEAQ (reference sequence). CDR3 nucleotide sequence: TGTGCCAGCAGCTTAGCACGGACAGGGGGCACGGTTGAGACCCAGTACTTC. Translating gives CASSLARTGGTVETQYF.

CDR3 bases: TGTGCCAGTAGAAAGGGAGGGCGGGGGAACACCGGGGAGCTGTTTTTT. This translates into CASRKGGRGNTGELFF. The gene calls are TRBV19 and TRBJ2-2, with 7 bases identical to TRBD2. The germline V gene encodes CDR1 LNHDA and CDR2 SQIVND (reference sequence). The junction had 8 bases not matched to a gene; V was cut back by 6 bases and J by 1 base. This CDR3 has 16 residues. Variable domain in full (rest from reference TRBV19 and TRBJ2-2): DGGITQSPKYLFRKEGQNVTLSCEQNLNHDAMYWYRQDPGQGLRLIYYSQIVNDFQKGDIAEGYSVSREKKESFPLTVTSAQKNPTAFYLCASRKGGRGNTGELFFGEGSRLTVL.

The genes are TRBV5-5 and TRBJ2-3, with D hard to call. In germline, CDR1 is SGHKS, CDR2 YYEKEE (reference sequence). V lost 0 bases to trimming and J lost 6 bases, with 8 bases between them. This CDR3 region has 13 residues. The CDR3 DNA sequence: TGTGCCAGCAGCTTGGTGCAGTCGGATACGCAGTATTTT. Its protein is CASSLVQSDTQYF. The variable domain in full, completed from reference TRBV5-5 and TRBJ2-3, reads DAGVTQSPTHLIKTRGQQVTLRCSPISGHKSVSWYQQVLGQGPQFIFQYYEKEERGRGNFPDRFSARQFPNYSSELNVNALLLGDSALYLCASSLVQSDTQYFGPGTRLTVL.

The V and J genes are TRBV7-3 and TRBJ1-1, with a tentative D call TRBD1 (5 bases). V was pared by 5 bases and J by 3 bases, with 16 bases between. CDR3 size: 15 residues. Germline CDR1 reads SGHTA; CDR2 reads FQGTGA. CDR3 residues: CASSETGRADTEAFF. Here the CDR3 DNA reads TGTGCCAGCAGCGAAACTGGCAGGGCGGACACTGAAGCTTTCTTT. Together with reference TRBV7-3 and TRBJ1-1, the CDR3 gives the full variable domain: GAGVSQTPSNKVTEKGKYVELRCDPISGHTALYWYRQSLGQGPEFLIYFQGTGAADDSGLPNDRFFAVRPEGSVSTLKIQRTERGDSAVYLCASSETGRADTEAFFGQGTRLTVV.

The chain employs TRBV5-1 and TRBJ2-7; the D gene is possibly TRBD2 (6 bases). V lost 2 bases, J lost 6 bases, and 18 bases lay in between. CDR3 length equals 15 residues. Germline CDR1 and CDR2: SGHRS and YFSETQ. CDR3 bases: TGCGCCAGCAGCTTTGGGGGACTGCGGGGTGGCGAGCAGTACTTC. This translates into CASSFGGLRGGEQYF.

The genes are TRBV29-1 and TRBJ1-5, with 11 bases identical to TRBD1. There are 13 residues in the CDR3. Germline V gives CDR1 SQVTM, CDR2 ANQGSEA. The trim removed 6 bases at V and 6 bases at J, leaving 4 bases unmatched. The CDR3 coding sequence is TGCAGCGTCCTGGGACAGGGGGGTCAGCCCCAGCATTTT. Protein: CSVLGQGGQPQHF.

The chain is built from TRBV7-2 and TRBJ1-1; D might be TRBD1 (5 bases). V dropped 3 bases and J dropped 1 base, with 6 bases sitting between them. This CDR3 spans 13 amino acids. The germline CDR1 and CDR2 sequences are SGHTA and FQGNSA. CDR3 sequence (DNA): TGTGCCAGCAGCTTCGGGGGGAACACTGAAGCTTTCTTT. Translation: CASSFGGNTEAFF.

The chain is built from TRBV7-3 and TRBJ2-3, with 9 bases lining up with TRBD2. V was pared by 5 bases and J by 0 bases, with 3 bases of the junction left unmatched. The CDR3 sequence is 15 residues long. The germline gives CDR1 SGHTA, CDR2 FQGTGA. The CDR3, as DNA: TGTGCCAGCAGCACAACTAGCGGGAGCACAGATACGCAGTATTTT. Translation: CASSTTSGSTDTQYF.

The rearrangement links TRBV20-1 to TRBJ2-3, with 8 positions matching TRBD2. This CDR3 has 15 amino acids. The germline gives CDR1 DFQATT, CDR2 SNEGSKA (reference sequence). Trimming took 0 bases from V and 1 from J; bases not matched to a gene: 3. CDR3 coding DNA: TGCAGTGCTAGAGATTCGCGGGAGGGCACAGATACGCAGTATTTT. This translates into CSARDSREGTDTQYF.

The chain couples TRBV20-1 to TRBJ2-7; D is uncertain. The CDR3 sequence is 11 residues long. CDR1 is DFQATT, CDR2 SNEGSKA, per germline (reference sequence). Trimming cost V 3 bases and J 5 bases, with 8 bases left between them. The CDR3 DNA reads as TGCAGTGCTAGTCCCCTCCACGAGCAGTACTTC. Residues: CSASPLHEQYF.

This clonotype was observed a handful of times. The genes are TRBV20-1 and TRBJ1-5; D gene unclear. Germline V gene data show CDR1 as DFQATT and CDR2 as SNEGSKA (reference sequence). Trimming left V 3 bases short and J 4 bases short, with 13 bases between. This CDR3 region has 14 residues. CDR3 in DNA: TGCAGTGCTAGTTTGGGATCGCCAAATCAGCCCCAGCATTTT. Translating it yields CSASLGSPNQPQHF.

This clonotype was counted between two and nine times. V and J are TRBV6-5 and TRBJ2-7; TRBD2 is a possible D gene (5 bases). With 3 bases removed from V and 0 bases from J, the gap between germline ends came to 12 bases. The CDR3 covers 15 residues. Germline-derived CDR1 and CDR2 are MNHEY and SVGAGI. CDR3 loop: CASSYSDHPSYEQYF. CDR3 coding DNA: TGTGCCAGCAGTTATAGCGATCACCCCTCCTACGAGCAGTACTTC.

The rearrangement links TRBV19 to TRBJ2-5; TRBD1 matches at 7 bases. Germline trimming cut 3 bases from V and 1 base from J; bases unmatched to any gene: 5. The CDR3 has 15 residues. The germline CDR1 and CDR2 sequences are LNHDA and SQIVND (reference sequence). CDR3 loop: CASSMVGQAQETQYF. The DNA of the CDR3 is TGTGCCAGTAGTATGGTAGGACAGGCCCAAGAGACCCAGTACTTC.

This clonotype was seen a few times. This chain uses TRBV28 with TRBJ1-4; 7 bases are a match to TRBD1. The CDR3 has 14 amino acids. The V gene's germline CDR1 is MDHEN and CDR2 SYDVKM. V lost 5 bases, J lost 8 bases, and 8 bases stayed unmatched. The CDR3 loop reads CASSEATGWEKLFF. CDR3 nucleotides: TGTGCCAGCAGTGAGGCGACAGGGTGGGAAAAACTGTTTTTT.

The rearrangement uses TRBV28 and TRBJ2-3; TRBD2 agrees at 9 bases. This CDR3 region has 16 residues. V gave up 5 bases and J gave up 8 bases; unmatched junction bases: 14. Germline V gene lookup returns CDR1 MDHEN and CDR2 SYDVKM. The CDR3 DNA reads as TGTGCCAGCAGTCTTGGGGCTAGCGGGGCCTCGGTTACGCAGTATTTT. It encodes CASSLGASGASVTQYF.

The chain combines TRBV25-1 with TRBJ1-4; tentative D call: TRBD1 (5 bases). Trimming took 2 bases from V and 8 from J, leaving 12 bases between them. Germline CDR1 reads MGHDK; CDR2 reads SYGVNS. CDR3 length equals 14 residues. CDR3 sequence: CASSETSGREKLFF. The CDR3 DNA reads TGTGCCAGCAGTGAAACGTCAGGGCGGGAAAAACTGTTTTTT.